This T cell receptor (beta chain) comes out of a study of tumour-infiltrating T cells in Burkitt lymphoma. On the study more broadly: Patients covered every epidemiological subtype of Burkitt lymphoma. Productive clonality predicted overall and progression-free survival.

Germline V gene data show CDR1 as MNHEY and CDR2 as SMNVEV (reference sequence). The CDR3 runs to 19 residues. V shed 3 bases and J shed 1 base, with 24 bases lying between them. This clone turned up a few times. Its antigen is undetermined. Using immunoSEQ multiplex PCR, the repertoire was profiled, and TCRdb retains in-frame clones only, with some absent. The table lists about 3,500 clones, more than 10% of them singletons. Broader study findings: Public clonotypes, several, appeared across numerous Burkitt lymphoma patients.

The V gene is TRBV27, the J gene TRBJ1-1, with a weak D call TRBD1 (6 bases). Sequenced input: tumor tissue. The sequence was obtained from a human donor with Burkitt lymphoma. In DNA form, the CDR3 reads TGTGCCAGCAGTTTGGGATATTATTTACAGGGCCAATCGAACACTGAAGCTTTCTTT. Amino acid sequence: CASSLGYYLQGQSNTEAFF.